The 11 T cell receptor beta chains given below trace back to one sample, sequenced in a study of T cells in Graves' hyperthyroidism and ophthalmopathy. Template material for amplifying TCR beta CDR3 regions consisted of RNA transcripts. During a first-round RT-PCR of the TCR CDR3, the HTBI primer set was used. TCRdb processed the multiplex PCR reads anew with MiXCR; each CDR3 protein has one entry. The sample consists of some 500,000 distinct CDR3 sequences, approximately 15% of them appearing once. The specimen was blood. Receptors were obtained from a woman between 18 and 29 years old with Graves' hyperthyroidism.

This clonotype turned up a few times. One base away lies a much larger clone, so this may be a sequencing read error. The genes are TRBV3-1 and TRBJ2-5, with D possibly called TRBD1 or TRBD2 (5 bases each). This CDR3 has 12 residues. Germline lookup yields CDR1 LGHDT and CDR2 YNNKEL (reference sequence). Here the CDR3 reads CASSRGVETLYF. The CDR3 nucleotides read TGTGCCAGCAGCCGAGGGGTGGAGACCCTGTACTTC.

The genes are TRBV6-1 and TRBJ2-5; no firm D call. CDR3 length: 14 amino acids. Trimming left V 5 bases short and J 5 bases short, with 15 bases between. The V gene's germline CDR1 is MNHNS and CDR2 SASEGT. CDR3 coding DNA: TGTGCCAGCAGTCGACGCGTCTTTGGGGAGACCCAGTACTTC. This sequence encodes CASSRRVFGETQYF.

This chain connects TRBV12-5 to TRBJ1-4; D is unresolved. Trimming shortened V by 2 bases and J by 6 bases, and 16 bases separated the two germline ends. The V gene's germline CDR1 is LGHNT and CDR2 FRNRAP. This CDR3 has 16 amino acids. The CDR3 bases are TGTGCTAGTGGTTTGCTCCCGCGGAGTAGGTATGAAAAACTGTTTTTT. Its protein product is CASGLLPRSRYEKLFF.

CDR3 loop: CASSMGHSGREYEQYF. Here the CDR3 DNA reads TGTGCCAGTAGTATGGGTCATAGCGGGAGAGAGTACGAGCAGTACTTC. V and J are TRBV19 and TRBJ2-7; the match to TRBD2 covers 9 bases. There are 16 residues in the CDR3. J lost 4 bases, V lost 3 bases, and 10 bases had no gene match. The germline V gene encodes CDR1 LNHDA and CDR2 SQIVND (reference sequence).

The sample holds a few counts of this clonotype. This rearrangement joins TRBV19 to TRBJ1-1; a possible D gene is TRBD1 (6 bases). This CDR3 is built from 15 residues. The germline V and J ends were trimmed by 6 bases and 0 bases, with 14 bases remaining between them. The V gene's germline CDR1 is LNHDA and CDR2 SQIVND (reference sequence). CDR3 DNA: TGTGCCAGTAGCACAGGGTCTACTATGAACACTGAAGCTTTCTTT. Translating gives CASSTGSTMNTEAFF.

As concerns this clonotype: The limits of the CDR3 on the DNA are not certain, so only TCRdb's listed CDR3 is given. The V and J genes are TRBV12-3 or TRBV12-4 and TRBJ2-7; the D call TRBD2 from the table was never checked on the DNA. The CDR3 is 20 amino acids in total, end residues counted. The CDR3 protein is CASSSGATRAVLRRDGRQYF.

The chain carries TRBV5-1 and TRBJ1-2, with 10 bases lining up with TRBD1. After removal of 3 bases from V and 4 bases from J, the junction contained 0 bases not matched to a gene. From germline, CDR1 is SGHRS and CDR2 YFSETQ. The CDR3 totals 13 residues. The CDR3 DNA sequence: TGCGCCAGCAGCTGGACAGGGGGCTATGGCTACACCTTC. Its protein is CASSWTGGYGYTF.

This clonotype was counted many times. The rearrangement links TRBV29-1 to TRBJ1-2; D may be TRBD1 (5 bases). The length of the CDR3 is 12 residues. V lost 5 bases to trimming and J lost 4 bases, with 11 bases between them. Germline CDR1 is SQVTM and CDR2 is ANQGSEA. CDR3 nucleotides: TGCAGCGTTCCGGGGACGCGCTATGGCTACACCTTC. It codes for CSVPGTRYGYTF.

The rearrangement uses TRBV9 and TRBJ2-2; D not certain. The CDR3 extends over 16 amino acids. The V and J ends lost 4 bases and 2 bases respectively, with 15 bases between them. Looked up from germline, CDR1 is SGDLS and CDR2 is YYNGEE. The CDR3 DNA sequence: TGTGCCAGCAGCCCTTTGGGAACCGTTAACACCGGGGAGCTGTTTTTT. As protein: CASSPLGTVNTGELFF.

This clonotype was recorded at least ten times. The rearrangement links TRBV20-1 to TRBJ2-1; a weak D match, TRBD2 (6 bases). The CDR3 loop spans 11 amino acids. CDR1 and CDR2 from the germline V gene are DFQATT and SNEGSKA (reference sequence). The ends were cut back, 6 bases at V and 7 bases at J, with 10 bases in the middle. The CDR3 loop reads CSALRGNEQFF. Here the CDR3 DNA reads TGCAGTGCCCTACGGGGGAATGAGCAGTTCTTC.

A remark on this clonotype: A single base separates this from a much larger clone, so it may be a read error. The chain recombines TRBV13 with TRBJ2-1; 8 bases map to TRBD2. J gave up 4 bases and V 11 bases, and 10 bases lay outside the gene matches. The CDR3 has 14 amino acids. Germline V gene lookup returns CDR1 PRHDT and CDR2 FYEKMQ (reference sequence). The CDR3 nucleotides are TGTGCCTCCAGGACTAGCAGTAATTACAATGAGCAGTTCTTC. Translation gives CASRTSSNYNEQFF.